This T cell receptor (beta chain) stems from a study of shared clonotypes between healthy human individuals. Study observations and caveats: Since donors were few, the genetic and exposure-history diversity represented was limited.

Between the trimmed V and J ends, which lost 3 bases and 5 bases, there was a span of 17 bases. The CDR3 runs to 14 residues. CDR1 GTSNPN and CDR2 SVGIG come from the germline V gene (reference sequence). Method: immunoSEQ multiplex PCR; TCRdb's copy keeps in-frame clones and lacks some. The repertoire holds roughly 2 million clones, about 95% seen once, with 1.1% in the top ten. Terminally differentiated effector memory CD45RA+ cells were excluded by CCR7 positive selection of CD45RO-negative cells. Free of recent acute infections or vaccinations, the donors were healthy HIV-negative adults. This clone was counted once. What it recognizes is unknown.

Sequenced sample: naive CD8+ T cells sorted from blood. The sequence derives from a man aged 18 to 30 in good health. The chain uses TRBV30 and TRBJ2-7; D might be TRBD1 (6 bases). CDR3 sequence (DNA): TGTGCCTGGAGGCCCGGGACAACCGCCGACGAGCAGTACTTC. The encoded protein is CAWRPGTTADEQYF.